The 4 T cell receptor beta chains below all came from one sample that was sequenced in a study of high-grade serous ovarian cancer treatment subgroups. The data were produced by immunoSEQ multiplex PCR, yet TCRdb's version contains in-frame clones alone and is incomplete. The sample shows about 10,000 clones, 55% to 70% of them seen only once. Tumor samples were taken before definitive surgery or chemotherapy. Sequenced sample: tumor tissue. These receptors all come from a human donor with high-grade serous ovarian cancer.

The chain has TRBV5-4 and TRBJ2-1; 9 bases are shared with TRBD2. Germline CDR1 reads SGHNT; CDR2 reads YYREEE (reference sequence). V gave up 4 bases and J gave up 3 bases; unmatched junction bases: 14. The CDR3 covers 18 residues. CDR3 in amino acids: CASSQDPLAGDFYNEQFF. In DNA, the CDR3 is TGTGCCAGCAGCCAAGACCCCTTAGCGGGAGACTTCTACAATGAGCAGTTCTTC.

This clone was seen a few times. V and J are TRBV4-1 and TRBJ2-6; 8 bases are a match to TRBD1. The CDR3 is made up of 20 amino acids. Germline V gene lookup returns CDR1 MGHRA and CDR2 YSYEKL. Trimming at V came to 4 bases and at J to 0 bases, leaving 14 bases not matched to a gene. As DNA, the CDR3 is TGCGCCAGCAGCCTCTGGCCCCCCACAGGGGGAAGCTCTGGGGCCAACGTCCTGACTTTC. The encoded protein is CASSLWPPTGGSSGANVLTF.

The CDR3 region has the DNA TGTGCCACTGTCGGGTACACCGGGGAGCTGTTTTTT. Amino acid sequence: CATVGYTGELFF. The chain carries TRBV2 and TRBJ2-2; the D is unclear. Looked up from germline, CDR1 is SNHLY and CDR2 is FYNNEI. This CDR3 region has 12 residues. With 10 bases removed from V and 3 bases from J, the gap between germline ends came to 9 bases.

The CDR3 DNA follows: TGTGCCAGCAGTCCCGGGACTAGCGGGTACAATGAGCAGTTCTTC. It codes for CASSPGTSGYNEQFF. The gene calls are TRBV2 and TRBJ2-1, with 12 bases identical to TRBD2. J was trimmed by 4 bases and V by 5 bases; bases with no gene match: 3. The CDR3 is 15 amino acids. Germline CDR1 is SNHLY and CDR2 is FYNNEI.